Shown below are 7 T cell receptor beta chains from a single sample sequenced in a study of blood T cell repertoires in COVID-19. Profiled with immunoSEQ multiplex PCR; TCRdb holds only in-frame clones, not every one. The sample has over 200,000 clones, 75% to 95% seen once; the top ten hold just over 2.5%. Sample: peripheral blood. The source of these receptors is a person under 30 with COVID-19, enrolled during active disease.

V gene TRBV9 combines with J gene TRBJ1-6; D perhaps matches TRBD1 (5 bases). From germline, CDR1 is SGDLS and CDR2 YYNGEE. Trimming cost V 3 bases and J 9 bases, with 13 bases left between them. The CDR3 has 14 amino acids. CDR3 in amino acids: CASSAGTGISPLHF. CDR3 DNA sequence: TGTGCCAGCAGCGCCGGGACTGGGATTTCACCCCTCCACTTT.

V and J are TRBV6-5 and TRBJ2-5, with a weak D call TRBD2 (6 bases). The length of the CDR3 is 15 residues. The V end lost 7 bases, the J end lost 5 bases, and 20 bases lay between the germline ends. From germline, CDR1 is MNHEY and CDR2 SVGAGI. The CDR3 region has the DNA TGTGCCAGCATTCCTAAACAGACTAGTAGGGAGACCCAGTACTTC. Its protein product is CASIPKQTSRETQYF.

The V call is TRBV6-2 or TRBV6-3, the J call TRBJ2-3; D is ambiguous. Germline CDR1 reads MNHEY; CDR2 reads SVGEGT. Trimming shortened V by 0 bases and J by 4 bases, and 20 bases separated the two germline ends. The CDR3 contains 18 residues. The CDR3 here is CASSYSKDSPWISDTQYF. In DNA, the CDR3 is TGTGCCAGCAGTTACTCGAAAGACTCTCCATGGATCTCAGATACGCAGTATTTT.

The chain employs TRBV15 and TRBJ2-1; 8 bases fit TRBD2. CDR3 length: 15 residues. Germline V gene lookup returns CDR1 LNHNV and CDR2 YYDKDF (reference sequence). Unmatched junction bases numbered 1, after V lost 0 bases and J lost 3 bases. CDR3 coding DNA: TGTGCCACCAGCAGAGAAGCGGGAGACTACAATGAGCAGTTCTTC. This sequence encodes CATSREAGDYNEQFF.

This chain links TRBV5-4 with TRBJ2-7; 7 bases line up with TRBD1. V dropped 2 bases and J dropped 4; count of bases not matched to a gene: 6. CDR3 length: 14 residues. The germline CDR1 and CDR2 sequences are SGHNT and YYREEE (reference sequence). The CDR3 reads CASSLRTGNYEQYF. CDR3 DNA: TGTGCCAGCAGCTTACGGACAGGAAATTACGAGCAGTACTTC.

This clone was detected once. The V and J genes are TRBV5-1 and TRBJ2-7, with 7 bases fitting TRBD1. The junction had 5 bases not matched to a gene; V was cut back by 9 bases and J by 5 bases. The length of the CDR3 is 11 residues. Germline values: CDR1 SGHRS, CDR2 YFSETQ. The CDR3 coding sequence is TGCGCCATCCTACAGGGGAACGAGCAGTACTTC. Its translation: CAILQGNEQYF.

This clone has just a few counts. V usage is TRBV24-1 and J usage is TRBJ2-6; a possible D gene is TRBD1 (6 bases). The CDR3 has 16 residues. Germline V gives CDR1 KGHDR, CDR2 SFDVKD. The V gene lost 3 bases and the J gene lost 0 bases, with 8 bases spanning the gap. CDR3 amino acids: CATSDGQFSGANVLTF. The CDR3 DNA follows: TGTGCCACCAGTGATGGACAGTTCTCTGGGGCCAACGTCCTGACTTTC.